The sequence of this T cell receptor beta chain was determined in a study of T cell changes during pregnancy in multiple sclerosis. Profiled with immunoSEQ multiplex PCR; TCRdb holds only in-frame clones, not every one. There are 85,000 to 100,000 clones in the sample; approximately 93% occur only once, and almost 1% lies in the top ten. This clone appeared a single time. The source material was peripheral blood, sampled after pregnancy. The receptor was isolated from a female donor with multiple sclerosis, enrolled in a pregnancy study.

Here the CDR3 DNA reads TGTGCCAGCAGCCCCGGACTAGCGGGAGTTTTCACCGGGGAGCTGTTTTTT. Protein sequence: CASSPGLAGVFTGELFF. This sequence joins TRBV7-9 and TRBJ2-2, with TRBD2 matching over 13 bases. Germline lookup yields CDR1 SEHNR and CDR2 FQNEAQ (reference sequence). With 5 bases clipped from V and 4 bases from J, the junction kept 7 bases outside the gene matches. This CDR3 spans 17 amino acids.